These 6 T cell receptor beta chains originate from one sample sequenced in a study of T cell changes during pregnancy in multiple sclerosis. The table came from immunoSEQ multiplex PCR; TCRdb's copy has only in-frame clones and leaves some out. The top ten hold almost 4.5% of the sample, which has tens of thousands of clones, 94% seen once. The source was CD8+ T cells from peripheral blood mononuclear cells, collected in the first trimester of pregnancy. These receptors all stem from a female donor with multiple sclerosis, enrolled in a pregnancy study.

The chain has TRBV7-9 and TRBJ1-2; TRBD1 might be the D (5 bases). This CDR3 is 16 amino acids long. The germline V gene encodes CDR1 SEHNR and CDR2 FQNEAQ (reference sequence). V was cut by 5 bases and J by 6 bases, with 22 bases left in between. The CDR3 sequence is CASSPEDGGGRNGYTF. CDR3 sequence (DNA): TGTGCCAGCAGCCCGGAGGATGGGGGGGGGAGGAATGGCTACACCTTC.

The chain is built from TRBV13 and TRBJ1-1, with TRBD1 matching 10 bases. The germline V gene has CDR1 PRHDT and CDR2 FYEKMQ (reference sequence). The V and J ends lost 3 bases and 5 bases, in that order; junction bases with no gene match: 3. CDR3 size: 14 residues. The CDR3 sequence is CASSLGQGSTEAFF. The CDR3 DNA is TGTGCCAGCAGCTTGGGACAGGGGTCAACTGAAGCTTTCTTT.

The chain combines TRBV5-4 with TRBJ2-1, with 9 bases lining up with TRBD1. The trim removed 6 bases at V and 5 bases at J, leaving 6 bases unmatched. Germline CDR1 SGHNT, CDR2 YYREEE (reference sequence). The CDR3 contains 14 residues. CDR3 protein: CASTPGTGHNEQFF. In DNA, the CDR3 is TGTGCCAGCACTCCCGGGACAGGGCACAATGAGCAGTTCTTC. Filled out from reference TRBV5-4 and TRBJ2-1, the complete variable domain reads ETGVTQSPTHLIKTRGQQVTLRCSSQSGHNTVSWYQQALGQGPQFIFQYYREEENGRGNFPPRFSGLQFPNYSSELNVNALELDDSALYLCASTPGTGHNEQFFGPGTRLTVL.

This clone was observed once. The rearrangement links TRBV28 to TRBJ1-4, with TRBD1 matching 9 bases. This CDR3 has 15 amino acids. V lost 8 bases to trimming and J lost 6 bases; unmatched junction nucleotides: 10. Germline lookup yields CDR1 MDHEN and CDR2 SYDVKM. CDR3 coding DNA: TGTGCCAGCCGCCACCCGGACAGGGGAGATGAAAAACTGTTTTTT. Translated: CASRHPDRGDEKLFF.

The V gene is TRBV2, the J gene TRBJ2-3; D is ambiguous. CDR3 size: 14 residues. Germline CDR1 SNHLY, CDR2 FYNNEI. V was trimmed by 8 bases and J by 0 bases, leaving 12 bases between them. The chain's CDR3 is CASDPFGSTDTQYF. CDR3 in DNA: TGTGCCAGCGATCCTTTCGGGAGCACAGATACGCAGTATTTT.

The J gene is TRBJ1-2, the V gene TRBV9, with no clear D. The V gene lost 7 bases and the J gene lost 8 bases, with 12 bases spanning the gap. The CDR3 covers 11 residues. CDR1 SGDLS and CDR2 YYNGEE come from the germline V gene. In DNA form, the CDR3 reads TGTGCCAGCGGCCGGAAGGAGGGCTACACCTTC. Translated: CASGRKEGYTF.